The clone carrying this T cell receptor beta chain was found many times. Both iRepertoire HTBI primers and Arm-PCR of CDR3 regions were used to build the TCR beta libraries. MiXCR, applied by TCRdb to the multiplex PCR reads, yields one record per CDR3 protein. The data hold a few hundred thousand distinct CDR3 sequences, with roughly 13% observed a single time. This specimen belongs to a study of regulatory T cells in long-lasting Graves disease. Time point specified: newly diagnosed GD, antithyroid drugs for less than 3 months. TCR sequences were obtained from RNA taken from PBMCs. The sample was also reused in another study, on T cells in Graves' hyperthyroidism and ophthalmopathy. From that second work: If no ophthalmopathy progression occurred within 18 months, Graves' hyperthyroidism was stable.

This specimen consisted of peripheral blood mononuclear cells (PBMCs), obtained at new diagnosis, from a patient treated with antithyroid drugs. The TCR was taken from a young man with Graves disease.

For the CDR3, the DNA is TGTGCCAGCAGTGCGCTAGCTTCAGATACGCAGTATTTT. This gives the protein CASSALASDTQYF. V gene TRBV2 combines with J gene TRBJ2-3; possible D gene TRBD2, 5 bases. The CDR3 runs to 13 residues. Trimming stripped 4 bases from V and 4 bases from J, with 9 bases between. The germline V gene encodes CDR1 SNHLY and CDR2 FYNNEI.